This T cell receptor beta chain stems from a study of blood T cell repertoires in COVID-19. At the level of the study: Donors in the United States, Italy and Spain gave samples during acute or convalescent COVID-19. T cells, B-cell-depleted T cells, or PBMCs supplied cDNA or gDNA.

Assay used: immunoSEQ multiplex PCR; TCRdb lists only in-frame clones, some missing. This table has fewer than 400,000 clones, approximately 87% appearing once. V gave up 4 bases and J gave up 9 bases, with 27 bases separating them. Germline V CDR1 and CDR2: PRHDT, FYEKMQ (reference sequence). CDR3 length equals 17 residues. This study enrolled people aged roughly 18 to 90 from about two dozen US geographic areas. Donors were grouped by their self-reported clinical history. The chain is built from TRBV13 and TRBJ1-2, with a possible D match to TRBD1 (5 bases). Sequences were obtained from PBMCs or T cells enriched from blood (not recorded which). This TCR derives from a woman between 45 and 60 years old who had recovered from COVID-19. The CDR3 loop is CASSSRQPNNPSGSYTF. CDR3 DNA sequence: TGTGCCAGCAGCTCAAGACAGCCCAACAACCCTTCTGGTAGCTACACCTTC. The full variable domain, with the rest looked up from reference TRBV13 and TRBJ1-2, is AAGVIQSPRHLIKEKRETATLKCYPIPRHDTVYWYQQGPGQDPQFLISFYEKMQSDKGSIPDRFSAQQFSDYHSELNMSSLELGDSALYFCASSSRQPNNPSGSYTFGSGTRLTVV.